The next 6 T cell receptor beta chains were all read from a single sample in a study of low-dose radiotherapy and immunotherapy resistance in tumors. Sample time point: after trial treatment. As for treatment: LDRT plus nivolumab, ipilimumab, low-dose cyclophosphamide and aspirin (RACIN trial). Gene-specific TRAV and TRBV primers were used for first-strand cDNA, covering alpha and beta chains. TCR amplification used roughly 21 PCR cycles, a constant-region primer and a V-primer adapter. MiXCR, applied by TCRdb to the reads, yields one record per CDR3 protein. The sample has some 38,000 distinct CDR3 sequences, about a fifth seen once. The starting material was PBMCs, obtained after low-dose radiotherapy plus immunotherapy. These receptor sequences come from a female donor with ovarian cancer.

Details on this clonotype: A far more abundant clone sits one base away, making this likely a read error. The chain employs TRBV28 and TRBJ2-1; D gene unclear. Germline CDR1 reads MDHEN; CDR2 reads SYDVKM. The CDR3 extends over 15 amino acids. Trimming took 5 bases from V and 10 from J, leaving 21 bases between them. Here the CDR3 DNA reads TGTGCCAGCAGTACCCCGGGCAGAGTGCCTTACGAGCAGTTCTTC. It encodes CASSTPGRVPYEQFF.

The V and J genes are TRBV7-9 and TRBJ2-5; tentative D call: TRBD2 (6 bases). Germline CDR1 and CDR2: SEHNR and FQNEAQ (reference sequence). The V gene lost 4 bases and the J gene lost 5 bases, with 14 bases spanning the gap. The CDR3 has 14 amino acids. This CDR3 is CASSYPGAGETQYF. The CDR3 bases are TGTGCCAGCAGCTACCCTGGCGCGGGGGAGACCCAGTACTTC.

The table lists this clonotype with many counts. The chain couples TRBV18 to TRBJ1-3; D unresolved. Per the germline V gene, CDR1 is KGHSH and CDR2 is LQKENI. The CDR3 loop spans 13 amino acids. Trimming took off 2 bases at V and 1 base at J, with 3 bases between the two ends. CDR3 DNA sequence: TGTGCCAGCTCACCATCATCTGGAAACACCATATATTTT. Translating gives CASSPSSGNTIYF.

This clonotype was seen a few times. The V call is TRBV5-1, the J call TRBJ2-7; 8 bases agree with TRBD1. This CDR3 spans 17 amino acids. CDR1 and CDR2 (germline): SGHRS, YFSETQ. J gave up 6 bases and V 0 bases, and 14 bases lay outside the gene matches. DNA of the CDR3: TGCGCCAGCAGCTTGGTCCCCCAGACAGGGGAGTTAAGCGAGCAGTACTTC. Its translation is CASSLVPQTGELSEQYF.

The sample holds a few counts of this clonotype. The genes are TRBV28 and TRBJ2-7; D gene uncertain. Germline V gene sequence: CDR1 MDHEN, CDR2 SYDVKM. Trimming stripped 2 bases from V and 0 bases from J, with 8 bases between. This CDR3 has 14 residues. CDR3 bases: TGTGCCAGCAGTTTAGCACCTACCTCCTACGAGCAGTACTTC. Translation gives CASSLAPTSYEQYF. The full variable domain, in which reference TRBV28 and TRBJ2-7 provide the parts outside the CDR3, is DVKVTQSSRYLVKRTGEKVFLECVQDMDHENMFWYRQDPGLGLRLIYFSYDVKMKEKGDIPEGYSVSREKKERFSLILESASTNQTSMYLCASSLAPTSYEQYFGPGTRLTVT.

Remarks on this clonotype: A single base is all that separates this from a far larger clone, so a read error is likely. The chain joins TRBV29-1 to TRBJ2-1; 10 nucleotides agree with TRBD1. The CDR3 has 15 amino acids. From germline, CDR1 is SQVTM and CDR2 ANQGSEA. V was clipped by 6 bases and J by 10 bases; unmatched bases: 15. The CDR3: CSVGARQGASYEQFF. The CDR3 coding sequence is TGCAGCGTAGGGGCCCGACAGGGGGCTTCCTACGAGCAGTTCTTC.